This T cell receptor (beta chain) was retrieved from a study of blood T cell repertoires in COVID-19. Looking at the study overall: Researchers got acute and convalescent COVID-19 samples from the United States, Italy and Spain. In each case, the material was cDNA or gDNA derived from T cells, B-cell-depleted T cells, or PBMCs.

As originally analysed: Amplification from reference gene primers served as the basis for estimated nucleated cell counts. Clones were sequenced by immunoSEQ multiplex PCR, and TCRdb holds only the in-frame ones, with some missing. V, J and clone size are those of that table, while D and trimming were read from the DNA. The sample shows some 130,000 clones, about nine tenths of them seen only once. The study counted Cohort 3 donors as recovered given two negative PCRs, clearance, or symptom resolution. The sequence was collected from a man in his fifties or sixties who had recovered from COVID-19. The sample was PBMCs or T cells enriched from blood (not recorded which).

CDR3 sequence (DNA): TGCGCCAGCAGCGCGGGAGGACAGGGGTTCGGCTACACCTTC. Its translation: CASSAGGQGFGYTF. V usage is TRBV5-1 and J usage is TRBJ1-2, with 9 bases aligning to TRBD1. This CDR3 has 14 residues. Germline CDR1 SGHRS, CDR2 YFSETQ. V was clipped by 4 bases and J by 8 bases; unmatched bases: 9.